This note documents a single TCR beta chain sequence. Its antigen is not known. The data are from a study of PD-1 blockade in classical Hodgkin lymphoma. Study results and caveats: Among the patients, those starting nivolumab under 1 year after ASCT were excluded. In newly diagnosed patients, baseline TCR diversity was reportedly below that of healthy donors.

Germline CDR1 and CDR2: KGHSH and LQKENI. Trimming took 2 bases from V and 7 from J, leaving 9 bases between them. This CDR3 comprises 14 residues. Each and every patient relapsed after autologous stem cell transplantation, and patients got differing brentuximab vedotin exposure. Assay: immunoSEQ multiplex PCR; the TCRdb copy retains only in-frame clones and omits some. Among some 10,000 clones, approximately 81% were seen once, and the ten largest hold less than 40%. This receptor was taken from a human donor with classical Hodgkin lymphoma. This specimen was peripheral blood mononuclear cells (PBMCs), taken at baseline. This chain joins TRBV18 and TRBJ1-6; D not certain. This CDR3 reads CASSPATANSPLHF. The CDR3 DNA follows: TGTGCCAGCTCACCAGCCACAGCGAATTCACCCCTCCACTTT.